This T cell receptor (beta chain) was sequenced for a study of CD8+CD57+ T cells in acquired aplastic anemia. Study background: Quantities of DNA derived from sorted CD4+ and CD8+ cells averaged roughly 3 ug.

As regards this clonotype: The target antigen is unknown.

All sequencing subjects had displayed CD8+CD57+ cell expansion on flow cytometry. Template material for TCR beta VDJ and CDR3 profiling consisted of genomic DNA. Each CDR3 protein is one row after TCRdb ran MiXCR on the reads. The table has approximately 250,000 distinct CDR3 sequences, about 80% seen once; the top ten hold 35% to 50%. Study conclusions and caveats: Controls and patients did not differ significantly in CD8+ Simpson's diversity. Roughly 30 CD8+ CDR3 sequences occurred in both the patients and the controls.

V was cut by 3 bases and J by 8 bases, with 21 bases left in between. In germline, CDR1 is SGDLS, CDR2 YYNGEE. CDR3 length: 16 residues. The V gene is TRBV9, the J gene TRBJ2-1; D is perhaps TRBD1 or TRBD2 (6 bases each). The sequenced sample consisted of sorted CD4+, CD8+, or CD8+CD57+ T cells (not recorded which) from PBMCs. The sequence came from a human donor with aplastic anemia. CDR3 sequence: CASSEGGGTDQDEQFF. The CDR3 nucleotides are TGTGCCAGCAGCGAGGGGGGCGGAACCGATCAGGATGAGCAGTTCTTC.